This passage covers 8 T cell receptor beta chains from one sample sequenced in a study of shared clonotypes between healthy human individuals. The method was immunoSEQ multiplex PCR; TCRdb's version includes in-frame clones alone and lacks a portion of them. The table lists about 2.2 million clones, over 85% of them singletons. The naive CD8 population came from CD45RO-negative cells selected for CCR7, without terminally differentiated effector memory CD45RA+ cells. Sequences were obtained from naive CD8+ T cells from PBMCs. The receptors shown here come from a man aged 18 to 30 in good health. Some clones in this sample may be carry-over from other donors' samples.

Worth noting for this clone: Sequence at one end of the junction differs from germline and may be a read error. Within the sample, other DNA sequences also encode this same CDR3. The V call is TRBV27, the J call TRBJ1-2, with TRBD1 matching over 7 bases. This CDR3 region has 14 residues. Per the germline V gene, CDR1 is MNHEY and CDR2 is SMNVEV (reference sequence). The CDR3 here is CASSLLAGGDGYTF. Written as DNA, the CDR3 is TGCGCCAGCAGTTTATTGGCAGGGGGGGATGGCTACACCTTC.

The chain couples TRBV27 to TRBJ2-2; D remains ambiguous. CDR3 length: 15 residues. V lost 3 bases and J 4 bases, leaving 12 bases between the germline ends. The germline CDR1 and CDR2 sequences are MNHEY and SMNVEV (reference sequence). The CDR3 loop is CASSFTPPGTGELFF. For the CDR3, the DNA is TGTGCCAGCAGTTTCACCCCACCTGGCACCGGGGAGCTGTTTTTT.

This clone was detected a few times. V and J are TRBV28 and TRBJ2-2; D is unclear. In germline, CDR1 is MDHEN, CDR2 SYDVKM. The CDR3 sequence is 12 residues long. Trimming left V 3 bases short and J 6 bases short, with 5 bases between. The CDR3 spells CASSLDAGELFF. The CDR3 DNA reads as TGTGCCAGCAGTTTGGACGCCGGGGAGCTGTTTTTT. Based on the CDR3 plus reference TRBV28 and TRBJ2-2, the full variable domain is DVKVTQSSRYLVKRTGEKVFLECVQDMDHENMFWYRQDPGLGLRLIYFSYDVKMKEKGDIPEGYSVSREKKERFSLILESASTNQTSMYLCASSLDAGELFFGEGSRLTVL.

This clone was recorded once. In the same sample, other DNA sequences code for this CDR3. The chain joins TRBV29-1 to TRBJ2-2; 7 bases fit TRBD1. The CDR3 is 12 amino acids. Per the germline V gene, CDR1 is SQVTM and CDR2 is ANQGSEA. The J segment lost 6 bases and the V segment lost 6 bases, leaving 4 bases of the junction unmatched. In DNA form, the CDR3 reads TGCAGCGTCTGGACAGGTGCCGGGGAGCTGTTTTTT. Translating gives CSVWTGAGELFF.

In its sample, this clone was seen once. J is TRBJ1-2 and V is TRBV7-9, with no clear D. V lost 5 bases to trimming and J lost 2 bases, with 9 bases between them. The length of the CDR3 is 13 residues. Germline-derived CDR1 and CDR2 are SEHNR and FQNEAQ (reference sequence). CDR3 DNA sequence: TGTGCCAGCAGCCTGACCGACAACTATGGCTACACCTTC. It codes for CASSLTDNYGYTF.

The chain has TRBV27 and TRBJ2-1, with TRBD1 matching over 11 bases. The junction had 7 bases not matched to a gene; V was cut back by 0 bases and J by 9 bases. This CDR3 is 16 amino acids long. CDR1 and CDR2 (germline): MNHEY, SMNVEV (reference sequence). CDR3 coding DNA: TGTGCCAGCAGTTTATCCGCCGGGACAGGGGGGAGTGAGCAGTTCTTC. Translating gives CASSLSAGTGGSEQFF.

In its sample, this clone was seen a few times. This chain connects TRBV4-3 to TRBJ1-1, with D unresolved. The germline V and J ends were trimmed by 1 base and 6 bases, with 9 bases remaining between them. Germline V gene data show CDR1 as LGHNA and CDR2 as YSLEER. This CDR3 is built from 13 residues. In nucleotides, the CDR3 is TGCGCCAGCAGCCAAGTTGGGTGGGCTGAAGCTTTCTTT. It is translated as CASSQVGWAEAFF.

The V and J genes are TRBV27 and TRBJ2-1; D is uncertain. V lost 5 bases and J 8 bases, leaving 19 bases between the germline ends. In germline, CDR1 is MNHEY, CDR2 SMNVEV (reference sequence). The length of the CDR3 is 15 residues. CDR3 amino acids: CASSLRPPPTDEQFF. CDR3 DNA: TGTGCCAGCAGTCTCCGACCTCCTCCGACGGATGAGCAGTTCTTC.